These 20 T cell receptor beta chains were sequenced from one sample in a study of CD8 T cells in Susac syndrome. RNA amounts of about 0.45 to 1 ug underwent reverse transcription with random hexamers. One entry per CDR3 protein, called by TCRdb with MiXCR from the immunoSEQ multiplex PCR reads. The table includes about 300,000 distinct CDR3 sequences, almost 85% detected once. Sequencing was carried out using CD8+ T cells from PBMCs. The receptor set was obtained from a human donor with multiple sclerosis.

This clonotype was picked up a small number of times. The CDR3 region has the DNA TGTGCCAGCAGCCCCCGAGGCGGGAGTGCGGGATACAATGAGCAGTTCTTC. It is translated as CASSPRGGSAGYNEQFF. The chain has TRBV7-4 and TRBJ2-1, with 7 bases lining up with TRBD2. The CDR3 totals 17 residues. Germline-derived CDR1 and CDR2 are SGHVT and SQSDAQ. V was pared by 5 bases and J by 4 bases, with 14 bases of the junction left unmatched.

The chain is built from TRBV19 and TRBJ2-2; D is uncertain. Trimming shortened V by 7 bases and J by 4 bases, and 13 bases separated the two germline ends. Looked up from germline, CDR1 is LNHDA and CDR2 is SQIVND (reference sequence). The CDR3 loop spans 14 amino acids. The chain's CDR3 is CASTLRPGTGELFF. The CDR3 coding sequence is TGTGCCAGTACCCTACGCCCGGGCACCGGGGAGCTGTTTTTT.

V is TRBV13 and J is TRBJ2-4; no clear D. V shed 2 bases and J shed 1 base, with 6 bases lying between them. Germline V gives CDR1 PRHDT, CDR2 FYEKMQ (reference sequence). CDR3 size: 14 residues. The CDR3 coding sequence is TGTGCCAGCAGCTTAAGAGAGGCCAAAAACATTCAGTACTTC. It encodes CASSLREAKNIQYF.

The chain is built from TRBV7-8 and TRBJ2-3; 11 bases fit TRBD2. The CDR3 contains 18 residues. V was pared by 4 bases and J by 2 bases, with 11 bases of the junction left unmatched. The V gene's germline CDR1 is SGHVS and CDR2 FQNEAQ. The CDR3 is CASSSTTSGALYTDTQYF. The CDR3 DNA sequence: TGTGCCAGCAGCTCAACGACTAGCGGGGCTCTTTACACAGATACGCAGTATTTT.

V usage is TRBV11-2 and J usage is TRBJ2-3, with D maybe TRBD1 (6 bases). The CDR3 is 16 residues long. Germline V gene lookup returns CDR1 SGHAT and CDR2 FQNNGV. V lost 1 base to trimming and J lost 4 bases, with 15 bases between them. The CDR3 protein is CASSLVQGLVADTQYF. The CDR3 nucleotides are TGTGCCAGCAGCTTAGTGCAGGGGCTTGTTGCAGATACGCAGTATTTT.

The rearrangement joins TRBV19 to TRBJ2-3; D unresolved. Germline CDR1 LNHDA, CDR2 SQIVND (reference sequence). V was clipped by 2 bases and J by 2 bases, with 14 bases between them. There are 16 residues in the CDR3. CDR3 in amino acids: CASSITRTSPTDTQYF. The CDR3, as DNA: TGTGCCAGTAGTATAACCCGCACCTCCCCCACAGATACGCAGTATTTT.

The CDR3 region is CASSLLPDSYEQYF. The CDR3 DNA reads TGTGCCAGCAGTTTACTCCCCGACAGCTACGAGCAGTACTTC. The chain recombines TRBV28 with TRBJ2-7, with a weak D call TRBD1 (5 bases). CDR1 is MDHEN and CDR2 is SYDVKM in the germline V gene. The CDR3 runs 14 residues. Trimming removed 2 bases from V and 3 bases from J, with 11 bases in between.

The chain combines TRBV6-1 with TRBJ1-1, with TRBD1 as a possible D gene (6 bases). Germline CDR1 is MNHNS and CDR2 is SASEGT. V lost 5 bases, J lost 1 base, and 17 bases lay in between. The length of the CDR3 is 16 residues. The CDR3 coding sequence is TGTGCCAGCAGTCCGTTGCCCAGGGGAGCGAACACTGAAGCTTTCTTT. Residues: CASSPLPRGANTEAFF.

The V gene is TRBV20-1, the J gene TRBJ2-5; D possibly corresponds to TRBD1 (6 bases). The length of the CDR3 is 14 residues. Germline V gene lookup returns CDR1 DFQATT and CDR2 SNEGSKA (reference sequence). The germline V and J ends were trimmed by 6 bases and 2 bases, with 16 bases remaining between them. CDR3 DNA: TGCAGTGCCACCGATACGACAGGACAAGAGACCCAGTACTTC. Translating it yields CSATDTTGQETQYF.

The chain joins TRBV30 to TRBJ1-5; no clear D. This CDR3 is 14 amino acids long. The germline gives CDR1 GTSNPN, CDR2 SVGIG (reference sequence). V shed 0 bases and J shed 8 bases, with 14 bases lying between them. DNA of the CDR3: TGTGCCTGGAGTGTAATAACTGGCAAGGAGCCCCAGCATTTT. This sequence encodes CAWSVITGKEPQHF.

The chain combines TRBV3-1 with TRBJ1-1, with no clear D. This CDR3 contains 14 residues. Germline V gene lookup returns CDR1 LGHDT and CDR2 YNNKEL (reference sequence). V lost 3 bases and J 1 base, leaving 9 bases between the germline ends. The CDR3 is CASSQGYKNTEAFF. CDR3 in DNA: TGTGCCAGCAGCCAGGGCTACAAGAACACTGAAGCTTTCTTT.

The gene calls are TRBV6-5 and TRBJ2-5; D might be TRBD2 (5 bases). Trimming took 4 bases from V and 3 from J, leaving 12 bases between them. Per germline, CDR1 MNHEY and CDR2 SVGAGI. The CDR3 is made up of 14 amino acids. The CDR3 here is CASSLGSREETQYF. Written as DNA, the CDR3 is TGTGCCAGCAGTTTGGGCTCGAGGGAAGAGACCCAGTACTTC.

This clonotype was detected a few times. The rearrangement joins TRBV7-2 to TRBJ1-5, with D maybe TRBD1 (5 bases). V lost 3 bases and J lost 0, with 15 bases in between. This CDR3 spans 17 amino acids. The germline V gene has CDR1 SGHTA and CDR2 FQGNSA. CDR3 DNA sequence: TGTGCCAGCAGCTTGGGGGGGACGGCTAATAGCAATCAGCCCCAGCATTTT. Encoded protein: CASSLGGTANSNQPQHF.

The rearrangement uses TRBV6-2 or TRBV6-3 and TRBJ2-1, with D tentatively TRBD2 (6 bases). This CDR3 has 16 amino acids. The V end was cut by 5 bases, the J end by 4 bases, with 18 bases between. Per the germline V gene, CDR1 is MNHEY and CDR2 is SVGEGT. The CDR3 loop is CASSLNLAEAYNEQFF. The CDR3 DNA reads TGTGCCAGCAGTCTAAATTTAGCGGAGGCATACAATGAGCAGTTCTTC.

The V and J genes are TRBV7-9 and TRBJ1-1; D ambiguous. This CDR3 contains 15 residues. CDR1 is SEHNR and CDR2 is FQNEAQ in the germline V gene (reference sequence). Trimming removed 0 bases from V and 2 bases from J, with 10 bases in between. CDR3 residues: CASSLALGSNTEAFF. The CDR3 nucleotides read TGTGCCAGCAGCTTAGCCCTGGGTTCTAACACTGAAGCTTTCTTT.

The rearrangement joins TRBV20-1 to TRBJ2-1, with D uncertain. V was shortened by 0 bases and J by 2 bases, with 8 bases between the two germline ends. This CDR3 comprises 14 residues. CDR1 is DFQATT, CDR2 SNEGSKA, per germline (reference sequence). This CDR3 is CSARDQETYNEQFF. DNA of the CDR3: TGCAGTGCTAGAGATCAGGAAACCTACAATGAGCAGTTCTTC.

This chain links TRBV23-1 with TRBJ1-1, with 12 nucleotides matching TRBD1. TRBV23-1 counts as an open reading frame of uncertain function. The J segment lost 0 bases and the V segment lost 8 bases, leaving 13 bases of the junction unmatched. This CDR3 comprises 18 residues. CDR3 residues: CASRVGGQGARMNTEAFF. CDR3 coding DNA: TGCGCCAGCCGAGTGGGGGGACAGGGGGCCCGGATGAACACTGAAGCTTTCTTT.

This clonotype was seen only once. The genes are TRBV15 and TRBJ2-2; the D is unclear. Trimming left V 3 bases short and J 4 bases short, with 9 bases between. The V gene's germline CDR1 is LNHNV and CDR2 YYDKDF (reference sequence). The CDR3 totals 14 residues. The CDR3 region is CATSRVTSTGELFF. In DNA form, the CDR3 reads TGTGCCACCAGCAGGGTTACGAGCACCGGGGAGCTGTTTTTT. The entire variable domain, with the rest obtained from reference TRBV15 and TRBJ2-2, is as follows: DAMVIQNPRYQVTQFGKPVTLSCSQTLNHNVMYWYQQKSSQAPKLLFHYYDKDFNNEADTPDNFQSRRPNTSFCFLDIRSPGLGDTAMYLCATSRVTSTGELFFGEGSRLTVL.

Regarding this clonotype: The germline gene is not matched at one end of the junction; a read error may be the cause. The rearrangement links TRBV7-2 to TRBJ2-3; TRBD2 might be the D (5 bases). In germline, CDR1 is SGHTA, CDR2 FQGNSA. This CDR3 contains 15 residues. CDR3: CAGSLEAESTDTQYF. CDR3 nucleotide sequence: TGTGCCGGCAGCTTAGAAGCGGAAAGCACAGATACGCAGTATTTT.

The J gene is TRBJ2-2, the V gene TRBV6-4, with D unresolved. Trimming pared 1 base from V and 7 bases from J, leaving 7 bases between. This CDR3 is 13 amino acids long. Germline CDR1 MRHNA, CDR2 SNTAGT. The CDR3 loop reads CASSDLLGGELFF. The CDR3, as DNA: TGTGCCAGCAGTGACTTACTGGGCGGGGAGCTGTTTTTT.